These 27 T cell receptor beta chains originate from one sample sequenced in a study of cytomegalovirus exposure and HLA in healthy donors. The PCR had 60 Vbeta and 13 Jbeta primers. Sequencing was performed with immunoSEQ multiplex PCR; in TCRdb, only in-frame clones are kept and a portion is missing. The sample gives roughly 200,000 clones, 65% to 90% of which show up once; over 2% is in the top ten. Sequencing was performed on PBMCs. The receptors here all came from a woman in her 50s in good health and CMV-seronegative.

Remarks on this clone: Other DNA sequences in the sample encode the same CDR3. The V gene is TRBV5-1, the J gene TRBJ1-5, with 9 positions matching TRBD1. Germline assignment: CDR1 SGHRS and CDR2 YFSETQ. The V segment lost 4 bases and the J segment 5 bases; nucleotides outside the gene matches: 1. The CDR3 sequence is 13 residues long. The CDR3 DNA is TGCGCCAGCAGCAGGGACAGGGATCAGCCCCAGCATTTT. It codes for CASSRDRDQPQHF.

This clone was observed a handful of times. This sequence joins TRBV29-1 and TRBJ2-3; TRBD2 matches at 11 bases. Germline loops: CDR1 SQVTM, CDR2 ANQGSEA. V lost 0 bases and J lost 14; bases outside the gene matches: 7. The CDR3 is made up of 13 amino acids. In DNA form, the CDR3 reads TGCAGCGTTGAAGACTTGGAGACTAGCGGGATGTATTTT. Its protein is CSVEDLETSGMYF.

The V and J genes are TRBV9 and TRBJ1-2, with 10 positions matching TRBD1. With 3 bases clipped from V and 8 bases from J, the junction kept 7 bases outside the gene matches. The germline V gene encodes CDR1 SGDLS and CDR2 YYNGEE. This CDR3 has 14 amino acids. The CDR3 sequence: CASSGPGQGPGYTF. In nucleotides, the CDR3 is TGTGCCAGCAGCGGCCCGGGACAGGGGCCGGGCTACACCTTC.

The chain links TRBV4-1 to TRBJ2-5; TRBD1 aligns across 8 bases. CDR1 is MGHRA and CDR2 is YSYEKL in the germline V gene. CDR3 length: 13 residues. With V trimmed by 4 bases and J by 5 bases, 3 bases remained unmatched. The DNA of the CDR3 is TGCGCCAGCAGCCGTGCAGGGGGCGAGACCCAGTACTTC. Translation gives CASSRAGGETQYF.

The chain carries TRBV25-1 and TRBJ1-2; TRBD1 aligns across 9 bases. Germline V gene sequence: CDR1 MGHDK, CDR2 SYGVNS. The CDR3 runs to 14 residues. Trimming at V came to 2 bases and at J to 4 bases, leaving 2 bases not matched to a gene. CDR3 sequence: CASSETGGSYGYTF. The CDR3 DNA is TGTGCCAGCAGTGAAACAGGGGGCTCCTATGGCTACACCTTC.

The chain combines TRBV19 with TRBJ1-3; D not certain. Per germline, CDR1 LNHDA and CDR2 SQIVND (reference sequence). Trimming took 3 bases from V and 2 from J, leaving 8 bases between them. The CDR3 contains 14 residues. This CDR3 is CASSIASAGNTIYF. The CDR3 DNA sequence: TGTGCCAGTAGTATCGCGAGCGCTGGAAACACCATATATTTT.

V usage is TRBV28 and J usage is TRBJ1-1, with D perhaps matching TRBD1 (5 bases). Trimming removed 7 bases from V and 4 bases from J, with 19 bases in between. The CDR3 has 15 amino acids. From germline, CDR1 is MDHEN and CDR2 SYDVKM. The CDR3 region is CASTAYGRRGTEAFF. The CDR3 region has the DNA TGTGCCAGCACCGCTTACGGACGGAGGGGCACTGAAGCTTTCTTT. Combining the CDR3 with reference TRBV28 and TRBJ1-1 gives the whole variable domain DVKVTQSSRYLVKRTGEKVFLECVQDMDHENMFWYRQDPGLGLRLIYFSYDVKMKEKGDIPEGYSVSREKKERFSLILESASTNQTSMYLCASTAYGRRGTEAFFGQGTRLTVV.

The V gene is TRBV7-2, the J gene TRBJ2-1, with D possibly being TRBD2 (6 bases). The CDR3 loop spans 16 amino acids. Trimming removed 5 bases from V and 2 bases from J, with 16 bases in between. CDR1 and CDR2 from the germline V gene are SGHTA and FQGNSA. The DNA for the CDR3 is TGTGCCAGCAGCCCCCAACCCCCGGGGGCCTACAATGAGCAGTTCTTC. Its protein is CASSPQPPGAYNEQFF. The full variable domain, rest sourced from reference TRBV7-2 and TRBJ2-1, is GAGVSQSPSNKVTEKGKDVELRCDPISGHTALYWYRQSLGQGLEFLIYFQGNSAPDKSGLPSDRFSAERTGGSVSTLTIQRTQQEDSAVYLCASSPQPPGAYNEQFFGPGTRLTVL.

V gene TRBV2 combines with J gene TRBJ1-1, with 7 bases identical to TRBD1. Germline lookup yields CDR1 SNHLY and CDR2 FYNNEI. J gave up 0 bases and V 4 bases, and 2 bases lay outside the gene matches. The CDR3 totals 14 residues. The CDR3 region is CASSAGTVNTEAFF. In nucleotides, the CDR3 is TGTGCCAGCAGTGCTGGGACAGTGAACACTGAAGCTTTCTTT.

The chain combines TRBV29-1 with TRBJ2-2; tentatively, D is TRBD2 (6 bases). This CDR3 is built from 14 residues. Germline V gives CDR1 SQVTM, CDR2 ANQGSEA. With 5 bases removed from V and 3 bases from J, the gap between germline ends came to 13 bases. CDR3 nucleotides: TGCAGCGTTCGACCGGGACTTCACACCGGGGAGCTGTTTTTT. Translation gives CSVRPGLHTGELFF.

This chain uses TRBV30 with TRBJ1-1; D remains ambiguous. Trimming removed 0 bases at V and 6 bases at J, with 14 bases between. The CDR3 is 14 amino acids. Germline V CDR1 and CDR2: GTSNPN, SVGIG (reference sequence). CDR3 in amino acids: CAWSVPGYGAEAFF. CDR3 coding DNA: TGTGCCTGGAGTGTGCCCGGGTACGGGGCTGAAGCTTTCTTT. Drawing the rest from reference TRBV30 and TRBJ1-1, the complete variable domain is SQTIHQWPATLVQPVGSPLSLECTVEGTSNPNLYWYRQAAGRGLQLLFYSVGIGQISSEVPQNLSASRPQDRQFILSSKKLLLSDSGFYLCAWSVPGYGAEAFFGQGTRLTVV.

In its sample, this clone was seen once. The rearrangement uses TRBV28 and TRBJ2-2; 7 bases are shared with TRBD1. The junction had 8 bases not matched to a gene; V was cut back by 6 bases and J by 4 bases. In germline, CDR1 is MDHEN, CDR2 SYDVKM. The length of the CDR3 is 15 residues. The CDR3 loop reads CASRIRQGSTGELFF. For the CDR3, the DNA is TGTGCCAGCAGAATCAGACAGGGCTCCACCGGGGAGCTGTTTTTT.

This chain connects TRBV4-1 to TRBJ2-5, with D possibly being TRBD1 (5 bases). Germline CDR1 is MGHRA and CDR2 is YSYEKL. V was shortened by 0 bases and J by 5 bases, with 19 bases between the two germline ends. The CDR3 is made up of 17 amino acids. In nucleotides, the CDR3 is TGCGCCAGCAGCCAAGAAGGGGATGGGGATCCTAGGGAGACCCAGTACTTC. Translated: CASSQEGDGDPRETQYF.

The chain is built from TRBV7-8 and TRBJ2-1; 9 positions agree with TRBD2. Per the germline V gene, CDR1 is SGHVS and CDR2 is FQNEAQ. The V segment lost 5 bases and the J segment 5 bases; nucleotides outside the gene matches: 16. This CDR3 spans 18 amino acids. The DNA for the CDR3 is TGTGCCAGCAGCGTTAGGCGGGAGGGCCGGGGGGCCCACAATGAGCAGTTCTTC. This gives the protein CASSVRREGRGAHNEQFF.

The chain recombines TRBV14 with TRBJ1-4, with 9 bases fitting TRBD1. This CDR3 has 14 residues. Losses at the gene ends were 3 bases for V and 8 bases for J; bases not matched to a gene: 4. Per the germline V gene, CDR1 is SGHDN and CDR2 is FVKESK. The CDR3 DNA sequence: TGTGCCAGCAGCCAGTGGGACAGGGACGAAAAACTGTTTTTT. This translates into CASSQWDRDEKLFF.

The J gene is TRBJ2-5, the V gene TRBV16; 8 bases fit TRBD2. Germline CDR1 is KGHSY and CDR2 is FQNENV. CDR3 size: 14 residues. Losses at the gene ends were 0 bases for V and 5 bases for J; bases not matched to a gene: 2. CDR3 region: CASSQSRLAETQYF. As DNA, the CDR3 is TGTGCCAGCAGCCAATCAAGACTAGCGGAGACCCAGTACTTC.

The rearrangement joins TRBV28 to TRBJ2-3; 8 positions match TRBD2. V trimming: 1 base; J trimming: 3 bases; junction bases outside the gene matches: 9. Germline V gene sequence: CDR1 MDHEN, CDR2 SYDVKM. CDR3 length: 17 residues. This CDR3 is CASSLSPRSGSTDTQYF. DNA for the CDR3: TGTGCCAGCAGTTTATCCCCGAGGAGCGGGAGTACAGATACGCAGTATTTT.

The CDR3 here is CASSGGSGANVLTF. In DNA form, the CDR3 reads TGTGCCAGCAGCGGAGGCTCTGGGGCCAACGTCCTGACTTTC. V gene TRBV9 combines with J gene TRBJ2-6; D is unclear. The CDR3 is 14 amino acids. CDR1 SGDLS and CDR2 YYNGEE come from the germline V gene. V gave up 3 bases and J gave up 0 bases, with 4 bases separating them.

This clone is a singleton in its sample. The chain employs TRBV9 and TRBJ1-1, with 8 bases lining up with TRBD1. CDR3 length: 16 amino acids. Germline V gives CDR1 SGDLS, CDR2 YYNGEE. J was trimmed by 0 bases and V by 4 bases; bases with no gene match: 8. CDR3 sequence: CASSPRTGTMNTEAFF. CDR3 bases: TGTGCCAGCAGCCCCAGGACAGGGACCATGAACACTGAAGCTTTCTTT. The full variable domain, rest sourced from reference TRBV9 and TRBJ1-1, is DSGVTQTPKHLITATGQRVTLRCSPRSGDLSVYWYQQSLDQGLQFLIQYYNGEERAKGNILERFSAQQFPDLHSELNLSSLELGDSALYFCASSPRTGTMNTEAFFGQGTRLTVV.

The chain has TRBV11-2 and TRBJ2-6; 11 positions match TRBD1. The CDR3 covers 19 residues. Per germline, CDR1 SGHAT and CDR2 FQNNGV. V lost 0 bases to trimming and J lost 0 bases; unmatched junction nucleotides: 4. CDR3 DNA: TGTGCCAGCAGCTTAGATCGAGGGACAGGGGGCTCTGGGGCCAACGTCCTGACTTTC. As protein: CASSLDRGTGGSGANVLTF.

This clone was seen just once. The genes are TRBV7-8 and TRBJ1-4, with D tentatively TRBD1 (6 bases). V shed 3 bases and J shed 7 bases, with 12 bases lying between them. This CDR3 has 14 amino acids. Germline V gene data show CDR1 as SGHVS and CDR2 as FQNEAQ. The CDR3 protein is CASSFRGGFEKLFF. The CDR3 nucleotides are TGTGCCAGCAGCTTTAGGGGGGGGTTTGAAAAACTGTTTTTT.

CDR3 loop: CASSRGVADYTDTQYF. The CDR3 DNA sequence: TGCGCCAGCAGCCGCGGCGTAGCAGACTACACAGATACGCAGTATTTT. The rearrangement links TRBV4-1 to TRBJ2-3; the D gene is possibly TRBD2 (5 bases). The CDR3 length is 16 residues. Between the trimmed V and J ends, which lost 4 bases and 2 bases, there was a span of 16 bases. From germline, CDR1 is MGHRA and CDR2 YSYEKL.

This clone has just one count. The chain carries TRBV5-1 and TRBJ1-4; D remains ambiguous. V lost 5 bases, J lost 0 bases, and 17 bases lay in between. Germline values: CDR1 SGHRS, CDR2 YFSETQ. This CDR3 is built from 17 residues. CDR3 DNA sequence: TGCGCCAGCAGGGTGGGAGGGAGCATCTCAACTAATGAAAAACTGTTTTTT. This codes for CASRVGGSISTNEKLFF.

The CDR3 DNA follows: TGCGCCAGCAGCCAAGATGGAGTAGCGGGTGCAGCTTCTGGGGATACGCAGTATTTT. It specifies CASSQDGVAGAASGDTQYF. The chain employs TRBV4-1 and TRBJ2-3; 7 bases are a match to TRBD2. Germline V lookup: CDR1 MGHRA, CDR2 YSYEKL. V lost 0 bases to trimming and J lost 6 bases; unmatched junction nucleotides: 18. The CDR3 spans 19 residues.

The CDR3 coding sequence is TGCGCCAGCAGCCAAGAAATCACGCGGGTCTCCTACAATGAGCAGTTCTTC. The encoded protein is CASSQEITRVSYNEQFF. V usage is TRBV4-3 and J usage is TRBJ2-1; D perhaps matches TRBD2 (5 bases). CDR1 is LGHNA, CDR2 YSLEER, per germline. V shed 0 bases and J shed 0 bases, with 12 bases lying between them. The CDR3 is made up of 17 amino acids.

For this clone: Relative to the germline gene, one junction end is altered; a read error may explain this. This chain uses TRBV27 with TRBJ1-5; TRBD1 is a possible D gene (5 bases). The CDR3 spans 12 residues. Germline CDR1 MNHEY, CDR2 SMNVEV (reference sequence). CDR3 region: CASGFPGEPQHF. CDR3 coding DNA: TGTGCCAGCGGTTTCCCGGGGGAGCCCCAGCATTTT.

The chain uses TRBV30 and TRBJ2-1, with 8 positions matching TRBD2. Per the germline V gene, CDR1 is GTSNPN and CDR2 is SVGIG (reference sequence). Trimming at V came to 0 bases and at J to 3 bases, leaving 1 base not matched to a gene. This CDR3 spans 14 amino acids. The DNA for the CDR3 is TGTGCCTGGAGTGTAACTAGCGGCTACAATGAGCAGTTCTTC. It is translated as CAWSVTSGYNEQFF.